The 29 T cell receptor beta chains below all came from one sample that was sequenced in a study of T cells in Graves' hyperthyroidism and ophthalmopathy. Amplification targeted TCR beta CDR3 regions from RNA transcripts. RT-PCR in the first round (using the HTBI primer set) targeted the TCR CDR3. MiXCR, applied by TCRdb to the multiplex PCR reads, yields one record per CDR3 protein. The top ten hold approximately 19% of the sample, which has around 360,000 distinct CDR3 sequences, approximately 14% seen once. The source material was blood. The receptors originated from a woman in her fifties or sixties with Graves' ophthalmopathy.

The chain uses TRBV20-1 and TRBJ1-2; unclear D gene. Germline V gene sequence: CDR1 DFQATT, CDR2 SNEGSKA (reference sequence). The CDR3 extends over 12 amino acids. The V end was cut by 5 bases, the J end by 8 bases, with 15 bases between. CDR3 sequence reads: CSAGGPFEGYTF. CDR3 DNA: TGCAGTGCTGGTGGGCCCTTTGAGGGCTACACCTTC.

Details on this clonotype: The junction shows a germline mismatch at one end, possibly a read error. This chain uses TRBV5-6 with TRBJ2-1; the D gene could be TRBD1 or TRBD2 (5 bases each). Germline V lookup: CDR1 SGHDT, CDR2 YYEEEE. CDR3 length equals 15 residues. The CDR3 bases are TGTGCCAACAGCTTGTCGGAGGACACCGACAATGAGCAGTTCTTC. Translation gives CANSLSEDTDNEQFF.

In this sample, this clonotype turned up many times. This chain connects TRBV27 to TRBJ2-1; 9 bases agree with TRBD1. The CDR3 runs to 16 residues. Germline trimming cut 6 bases from V and 0 bases from J; bases unmatched to any gene: 6. Germline CDR1 reads MNHEY; CDR2 reads SMNVEV (reference sequence). In DNA, the CDR3 is TGTGCCAGCAGCCCGAGGACAGGGGCCTCCTACAATGAGCAGTTCTTC. This sequence encodes CASSPRTGASYNEQFF.

CDR3 protein: CASTGSLDNQPQHF. CDR3 nucleotides: TGTGCCAGCACAGGGTCGTTGGATAATCAGCCCCAGCATTTT. The V and J genes are TRBV6-2 or TRBV6-3 and TRBJ1-5, with D possibly matching TRBD1 (5 bases). Germline V gene data show CDR1 as MNHEY and CDR2 as SVGEGT. This CDR3 has 14 residues. Trimming stripped 7 bases from V and 4 bases from J, with 14 bases between.

With regard to this clonotype: A much larger clone differs by one base, so this may be a read error. Since no conserved phenylalanine or tryptophan closes the CDR3, a read error is the likely cause. CDR3 nucleotides: TGCAGTGCTACCCGGGACAGGGCCAACGAGCAGTACCTC. Its translation is CSATRDRANEQYL. The V gene is TRBV20-1, the J gene TRBJ2-7, with 9 bases that match TRBD1. With V trimmed by 4 bases and J by 5 bases, 6 bases remained unmatched. This CDR3 has 13 amino acids. Germline V lookup: CDR1 DFQATT, CDR2 SNEGSKA (reference sequence).

This clonotype has ten or more counts. This chain uses TRBV7-9 with TRBJ2-2; D possibly uses TRBD1 or TRBD2 (6 bases each). The CDR3 consists of 16 residues. In germline, CDR1 is SEHNR, CDR2 FQNEAQ (reference sequence). The V gene lost 10 bases and the J gene lost 1 base, with 19 bases spanning the gap. The CDR3 nucleotides are TGTGCCACCCCGCCCGGGGGCGAGAGGAACACCGGGGAGCTGTTTTTT. Its protein is CATPPGGERNTGELFF.

Only a few counts were recorded for this clonotype. The chain recombines TRBV11-2 with TRBJ2-1, with TRBD2 identical over 13 bases. Germline CDR1 and CDR2: SGHAT and FQNNGV. CDR3 length: 15 amino acids. Losses at the gene ends were 5 bases for V and 7 bases for J; bases not matched to a gene: 5. CDR3 sequence: CASSITSGGENEQFF. In DNA form, the CDR3 reads TGTGCCAGCAGCATAACTAGCGGGGGGGAGAATGAGCAGTTCTTC. Supplemented by reference TRBV11-2 and TRBJ2-1, the full variable domain reads EAGVAQSPRYKIIEKRQSVAFWCNPISGHATLYWYQQILGQGPKLLIQFQNNGVVDDSQLPKDRFSAERLKGVDSTLKIQPAKLEDSAVYLCASSITSGGENEQFFGPGTRLTVL.

This clonotype was recorded at least ten times. The CDR3 loop is CASSAWDRGGDTQYF. CDR3 sequence (DNA): TGCGCCAGCAGCGCCTGGGACAGGGGAGGAGATACGCAGTATTTT. The chain carries TRBV5-1 and TRBJ2-3; 10 positions agree with TRBD1. The CDR3 runs to 15 residues. The germline gives CDR1 SGHRS, CDR2 YFSETQ. Trimming removed 4 bases from V and 5 bases from J; junction bases left unmatched: 7.

This clonotype showed up just a few times. Just one base apart from a much larger clone, this may be a read error. V gene TRBV28 combines with J gene TRBJ1-6; D ambiguous. Germline V gene lookup returns CDR1 MDHEN and CDR2 SYDVKM. Trimming shortened V by 7 bases and J by 10 bases, and 29 bases separated the two germline ends. The CDR3 totals 18 residues. The CDR3: CASTHRWRGGRSPSPLHF. The CDR3 DNA reads TGTGCCAGCACCCATAGGTGGCGGGGAGGTAGATCTCCGTCACCCCTCCACTTT. The entire variable domain, with the rest obtained from reference TRBV28 and TRBJ1-6, is as follows: DVKVTQSSRYLVKRTGEKVFLECVQDMDHENMFWYRQDPGLGLRLIYFSYDVKMKEKGDIPEGYSVSREKKERFSLILESASTNQTSMYLCASTHRWRGGRSPSPLHFGNGTRLTVT.

The CDR3 protein is CASSLVASGRGPAYEQYF. Written as DNA, the CDR3 is TGTGCCAGCAGCTTAGTGGCGAGCGGGAGAGGACCCGCCTACGAGCAGTACTTC. This sequence joins TRBV7-9 and TRBJ2-7; 8 positions agree with TRBD2. CDR1 SEHNR and CDR2 FQNEAQ come from the germline V gene (reference sequence). V gave up 1 base and J gave up 2 bases; unmatched junction bases: 13. The CDR3 is made up of 18 amino acids. Full variable domain (outside the CDR3, taken from reference TRBV7-9 and TRBJ2-7): DTGVSQNPRHKITKRGQNVTFRCDPISEHNRLYWYRQTLGQGPEFLTYFQNEAQLEKSRLLSDRFSAERPKGSFSTLEIQRTEQGDSAMYLCASSLVASGRGPAYEQYFGPGTRLTVT.

In this sample, this clonotype turned up many times. The chain has TRBV3-1 and TRBJ1-3; 11 positions agree with TRBD1. Germline CDR1 reads LGHDT; CDR2 reads YNNKEL (reference sequence). The CDR3 is 17 amino acids. Trimming removed 5 bases from V and 0 bases from J; junction bases left unmatched: 6. The CDR3 region is CASSTPGTGGSGNTIYF. CDR3 in DNA: TGTGCCAGCAGCACCCCCGGGACAGGGGGCTCTGGAAACACCATATATTTT.

This clonotype was observed a few times. This chain joins TRBV9 and TRBJ1-1, with 7 bases matching TRBD1. V was pared by 1 base and J by 2 bases, with 11 bases of the junction left unmatched. The CDR3 spans 17 residues. Germline V CDR1 and CDR2: SGDLS, YYNGEE. The CDR3 DNA follows: TGTGCCAGCAGCGTATTGGACGGGACAGTATCCAACACTGAAGCTTTCTTT. It codes for CASSVLDGTVSNTEAFF.

This clonotype was observed many times. The rearrangement links TRBV7-2 to TRBJ1-6, with 9 bases identical to TRBD1. The V gene end was trimmed by 3 bases and the J gene end by 11 bases; junction bases not matched to a gene: 5. Germline CDR1 and CDR2: SGHTA and FQGNSA. This CDR3 region has 14 residues. The CDR3 is CASSFGQGRTPLHF. The CDR3 nucleotides read TGTGCCAGCAGCTTTGGACAGGGGCGCACACCCCTCCACTTT.

This clonotype was detected only a few times. The rearrangement links TRBV28 to TRBJ1-2; the match to TRBD1 covers 8 bases. Germline V gene data show CDR1 as MDHEN and CDR2 as SYDVKM. CDR3 length: 15 residues. V gave up 5 bases and J gave up 8 bases; unmatched junction bases: 13. The CDR3 DNA sequence: TGTGCCAGCAGTCCACCCGGACAGGGTTTTCGCGGCTACACCTTC. Residues: CASSPPGQGFRGYTF.

V usage is TRBV19 and J usage is TRBJ2-2; the D gene is possibly TRBD2 (5 bases). The V gene's germline CDR1 is LNHDA and CDR2 SQIVND (reference sequence). The CDR3 has 13 residues. Trimming stripped 3 bases from V and 7 bases from J, with 9 bases between. CDR3 in amino acids: CASSIKGGGELFF. The CDR3 DNA sequence: TGTGCCAGTAGTATTAAAGGAGGCGGGGAGCTGTTTTTT.

J is TRBJ2-7 and V is TRBV15, with 8 bases fitting TRBD2. The CDR3 has 17 amino acids. The germline gives CDR1 LNHNV, CDR2 YYDKDF (reference sequence). The J segment lost 6 bases and the V segment lost 0 bases, leaving 13 bases of the junction unmatched. The CDR3 spells CATSRDNWREDWGEQYF. CDR3 nucleotides: TGTGCCACCAGCAGAGATAATTGGCGGGAGGACTGGGGCGAGCAGTACTTC.

This clonotype was seen repeatedly, ten times or more. The V gene is TRBV12-3 or TRBV12-4, the J gene TRBJ1-6, with 10 bases fitting TRBD1. This CDR3 is 15 amino acids long. Unmatched junction bases numbered 7, after V lost 5 bases and J lost 9 bases. CDR3 sequence reads: CASSRAGQGVSPLHF. Written as DNA, the CDR3 is TGTGCCAGCAGTAGGGCCGGACAGGGGGTTTCACCCCTCCACTTT.

This clonotype was picked up many times. The chain combines TRBV14 with TRBJ2-1, with D possibly TRBD2 on 6 matching bases. Trimming took off 4 bases at V and 8 bases at J, with 18 bases between the two ends. This CDR3 region has 15 residues. Looked up from germline, CDR1 is SGHDN and CDR2 is FVKESK. CDR3 sequence: CASSLWRESAHEQFF. The DNA of the CDR3 is TGTGCCAGCAGCCTCTGGCGGGAATCGGCCCATGAGCAGTTCTTC.

V and J are TRBV5-1 and TRBJ2-5; TRBD2 is a possible D gene (6 bases). CDR3 size: 17 residues. Trimming pared 2 bases from V and 5 bases from J, leaving 22 bases between. Germline V gene sequence: CDR1 SGHRS, CDR2 YFSETQ. CDR3 bases: TGCGCCAGCAGCTTTACGGGGGATGGAGGAGCGGGTGAGACCCAGTACTTC. Its protein product is CASSFTGDGGAGETQYF.

The gene calls are TRBV5-1 and TRBJ2-1, with 13 bases identical to TRBD2. The V gene's germline CDR1 is SGHRS and CDR2 YFSETQ. The CDR3 loop spans 15 amino acids. Trimming removed 5 bases from V and 7 bases from J; junction bases left unmatched: 6. The CDR3 DNA reads as TGCGCCAGCAGACGGGGACTAGCGGGACGGAATGAGCAGTTCTTC. Translation: CASRRGLAGRNEQFF.

The chain recombines TRBV20-1 with TRBJ1-1, with a weak D call TRBD1 (5 bases). The CDR3 is 13 residues long. Germline CDR1 reads DFQATT; CDR2 reads SNEGSKA (reference sequence). Trimming took 6 bases from V and 1 from J, leaving 12 bases between them. The CDR3 nucleotides are TGCAGTGCGACCGGGACGGGGAACACTGAAGCTTTCTTT. Translated: CSATGTGNTEAFF.

This clonotype was counted ten times or more. This rearrangement joins TRBV7-9 to TRBJ2-5; TRBD2 agrees at 8 bases. The CDR3 contains 14 residues. J lost 4 bases, V lost 5 bases, and 6 bases had no gene match. Germline V lookup: CDR1 SEHNR, CDR2 FQNEAQ (reference sequence). This CDR3 is CASSLDLAGETQYF. CDR3 nucleotides: TGTGCCAGCAGCCTTGATCTAGCGGGAGAGACCCAGTACTTC.

This clonotype was recorded a few times. V gene TRBV19 combines with J gene TRBJ2-1; D is possibly TRBD2 (6 bases). Germline assignment: CDR1 LNHDA and CDR2 SQIVND (reference sequence). V lost 3 bases, J lost 2 bases, and 20 bases lay in between. This CDR3 is built from 18 residues. For the CDR3, the DNA is TGTGCCAGTAGTATCGGTATTGGAGGGGTCAATACCTACAATGAGCAGTTCTTC. Encoded protein: CASSIGIGGVNTYNEQFF.

This rearrangement joins TRBV5-4 to TRBJ2-7, with 9 bases aligning to TRBD2. The CDR3 contains 14 residues. The V gene end was trimmed by 3 bases and the J gene end by 4 bases; junction bases not matched to a gene: 5. In germline, CDR1 is SGHNT, CDR2 YYREEE (reference sequence). The CDR3 bases are TGTGCCAGCAGCTCCGGGACTAGCCCATACGAGCAGTACTTC. Protein sequence: CASSSGTSPYEQYF.

This clonotype occurred many times. The chain combines TRBV18 with TRBJ2-3, with 11 nucleotides matching TRBD2. The CDR3 spans 16 residues. CDR1 and CDR2 from the germline V gene are KGHSH and LQKENI. With 3 bases clipped from V and 6 bases from J, the junction kept 8 bases outside the gene matches. The CDR3 reads CASSPTSGRTFDTQYF. As DNA, the CDR3 is TGTGCCAGCTCACCTACTAGCGGGAGAACCTTCGATACGCAGTATTTT.

This clonotype showed up many times. This chain uses TRBV20-1 with TRBJ2-5; the D is unclear. There are 13 residues in the CDR3. Germline V CDR1 and CDR2: DFQATT, SNEGSKA (reference sequence). The V gene lost 4 bases and the J gene lost 1 base, with 10 bases spanning the gap. As DNA, the CDR3 is TGCAGTGCTACAACAATGGCCCAAGAGACCCAGTACTTC. Its translation: CSATTMAQETQYF.

Only a few counts were recorded for this clonotype. The chain carries TRBV6-1 and TRBJ2-1; TRBD2 agrees at 9 bases. Germline CDR1 and CDR2: MNHNS and SASEGT. This CDR3 is 14 amino acids long. Unmatched junction bases numbered 8, after V lost 7 bases and J lost 7 bases. This chain's CDR3 is CASKREALGNEQFF. The DNA for the CDR3 is TGTGCCAGCAAGCGGGAGGCCCTAGGGAATGAGCAGTTCTTC.

This chain uses TRBV29-1 with TRBJ2-7; a weak D match, TRBD1 (6 bases). The V gene lost 7 bases and the J gene lost 3 bases, with 16 bases spanning the gap. In germline, CDR1 is SQVTM, CDR2 ANQGSEA. This CDR3 comprises 13 residues. This CDR3 is CSAAQDSRYEQYF. Here the CDR3 DNA reads TGCAGCGCTGCCCAGGACAGCCGCTACGAGCAGTACTTC.

In its sample, this clonotype was seen many times. This chain uses TRBV9 with TRBJ1-1; the match to TRBD1 covers 9 bases. CDR3 length: 17 amino acids. CDR1 and CDR2 from the germline V gene are SGDLS and YYNGEE. The V and J ends lost 0 bases and 0 bases, in that order; junction bases with no gene match: 6. Written as DNA, the CDR3 is TGTGCCAGCAGCGTAGAGGACAGGGGCGTCATGAACACTGAAGCTTTCTTT. Residues: CASSVEDRGVMNTEAFF.